These 24 T cell receptor beta chains originate from one sample sequenced in a study of T cell repertoires in cytomegalovirus infection. TCRdb analysed the reads with MiXCR anew, one entry per CDR3 protein. The top ten hold more than 8.5% of the sample, which has 400,000 to 550,000 distinct CDR3 sequences, approximately 10% seen once. The sample comprised PBMCs. Receptors were obtained from a human donor in good health (CMV status not recorded). Some clones in this sample may be carry-over from other donors' samples.

In this sample, this clonotype turned up many times. The chain couples TRBV6-5 to TRBJ2-6; a possible D gene is TRBD1 (6 bases). The ends were cut back, 3 bases at V and 1 base at J, with 13 bases in the middle. Germline CDR1 and CDR2: MNHEY and SVGAGI. The CDR3 consists of 17 residues. The CDR3 here is CASSYPSTGSGANVLTF. CDR3 bases: TGTGCCAGCAGTTATCCTTCCACAGGGTCTGGGGCCAACGTCCTGACTTTC.

This clonotype came up a few times. This chain connects TRBV7-3 to TRBJ2-3; a possible D gene is TRBD2 (5 bases). The CDR3 loop spans 16 amino acids. Looked up from germline, CDR1 is SGHTA and CDR2 is FQGTGA. V lost 5 bases, J lost 3 bases, and 18 bases lay in between. The CDR3 loop is CASSNRGRALTDTQYF. CDR3 nucleotide sequence: TGTGCCAGCAGCAACCGGGGAAGGGCTTTAACAGATACGCAGTATTTT.

This clonotype was detected ten times or more. The V call is TRBV29-1, the J call TRBJ2-1; tentatively, D is TRBD2 (7 bases). Trimming took 2 bases from V and 4 from J, leaving 12 bases between them. The length of the CDR3 is 14 residues. Germline V gene data show CDR1 as SQVTM and CDR2 as ANQGSEA. CDR3 DNA sequence: TGCAGCGTTGAAAGCGGGACACCTTACAATGAGCAGTTCTTC. Residues: CSVESGTPYNEQFF.

J is TRBJ2-2 and V is TRBV29-1, with D tentatively TRBD2 (6 bases). Trimming cost V 7 bases and J 0 bases, with 12 bases left between them. There are 14 residues in the CDR3. CDR1 is SQVTM and CDR2 is ANQGSEA in the germline V gene. CDR3 in amino acids: CSGSGGTNTGELFF. CDR3 sequence (DNA): TGCAGCGGCTCAGGAGGGACGAACACCGGGGAGCTGTTTTTT.

The V gene is TRBV29-1, the J gene TRBJ2-5, with 10 bases identical to TRBD1. This CDR3 has 13 residues. Germline CDR1 and CDR2: SQVTM and ANQGSEA. V lost 6 bases, J lost 4 bases, and 5 bases stayed unmatched. As DNA, the CDR3 is TGCAGCGTGACCGGGACAGGGGTAGAGACCCAGTACTTC. Protein: CSVTGTGVETQYF.

The gene calls are TRBV5-6 and TRBJ2-7, with 11 bases lining up with TRBD2. V lost 4 bases, J lost 4 bases, and 10 bases stayed unmatched. The CDR3 has 16 amino acids. Germline CDR1 is SGHDT and CDR2 is YYEEEE. The CDR3 nucleotides are TGTGCCAGCAGCACCCGACCGGGACTAGCGGTATACGAGCAGTACTTC. It specifies CASSTRPGLAVYEQYF.

This clonotype has a count of ten or more. The V gene is TRBV25-1, the J gene TRBJ1-2, with D perhaps TRBD1 (6 bases). CDR1 MGHDK and CDR2 SYGVNS come from the germline V gene. CDR3 length equals 13 residues. Trimming removed 5 bases from V and 8 bases from J, with 15 bases in between. CDR3 loop: CASSSGDLGGYTF. The CDR3, as DNA: TGTGCCAGCAGTTCAGGGGACCTCGGGGGCTACACCTTC.

This clonotype showed up many times. V gene TRBV5-1 combines with J gene TRBJ2-7, with D perhaps given as TRBD1 or TRBD2 (6 bases each). The length of the CDR3 is 13 residues. The germline V and J ends were trimmed by 0 bases and 5 bases, with 9 bases remaining between them. From germline, CDR1 is SGHRS and CDR2 YFSETQ. The CDR3, as DNA: TGCGCCAGCAGCTTGGAGGGGGAGGACGAGCAGTACTTC. Its protein product is CASSLEGEDEQYF.

This clonotype was counted a few times. This chain joins TRBV4-2 and TRBJ2-5; tentatively, D is TRBD1 or TRBD2 (5 bases each). V was pared by 0 bases and J by 6 bases, with 11 bases between. The CDR3 covers 14 residues. CDR1 and CDR2 from the germline V gene are LGHNA and YNFKEQ. The CDR3 nucleotides are TGTGCCAGCAGCCAAGAGGGGCCGGGGCAGACCCAGTACTTC. Protein: CASSQEGPGQTQYF.

There are many counts of this clonotype. The chain links TRBV5-4 to TRBJ2-2; 7 bases match TRBD2. From germline, CDR1 is SGHNT and CDR2 YYREEE (reference sequence). This CDR3 has 17 residues. Trimming cost V 4 bases and J 0 bases; bases outside gene matches: 9. The CDR3 DNA reads as TGTGCCAGCAGCCCGGGACTAAACTTCGCGAACACCGGGGAGCTGTTTTTT. Amino acid sequence: CASSPGLNFANTGELFF.

This clonotype was seen a few times. This rearrangement joins TRBV29-1 to TRBJ1-2; TRBD1 aligns across 7 bases. The length of the CDR3 is 12 residues. Germline V gene sequence: CDR1 SQVTM, CDR2 ANQGSEA. V lost 4 bases to trimming and J lost 6 bases; unmatched junction nucleotides: 5. The CDR3 nucleotides are TGCAGCGTTGGTCCCACAGGGGATGGCTACACCTTC. Protein: CSVGPTGDGYTF. Full variable domain (rest looked up from reference TRBV29-1 and TRBJ1-2): SAVISQKPSRDICQRGTSLTIQCQVDSQVTMMFWYRQQPGQSLTLIATANQGSEATYESGFVIDKFPISRPNLTFSTLTVSNMSPEDSSIYLCSVGPTGDGYTFGSGTRLTVV.

The V gene is TRBV5-1, the J gene TRBJ1-1, with D unresolved. V lost 7 bases, J lost 1 base, and 14 bases lay in between. Per the germline V gene, CDR1 is SGHRS and CDR2 is YFSETQ. The CDR3 sequence is 14 residues long. The CDR3 reads CASRSTGRNTEAFF. DNA for the CDR3: TGCGCCAGCCGTTCCACCGGAAGGAACACTGAAGCTTTCTTT.

This clonotype occurred a few times. The gene calls are TRBV19 and TRBJ2-1; no clear D gene. Germline V lookup: CDR1 LNHDA, CDR2 SQIVND (reference sequence). The V end lost 6 bases, the J end lost 9 bases, and 15 bases lay between the germline ends. The CDR3 sequence is 13 residues long. Written as DNA, the CDR3 is TGTGCCAGTAGCATTCGTGATGGATCTGAGCAGTTCTTC. It translates to CASSIRDGSEQFF. The variable domain in full, completed from reference TRBV19 and TRBJ2-1, reads DGGITQSPKYLFRKEGQNVTLSCEQNLNHDAMYWYRQDPGQGLRLIYYSQIVNDFQKGDIAEGYSVSREKKESFPLTVTSAQKNPTAFYLCASSIRDGSEQFFGPGTRLTVL.

In this sample, this clonotype turned up many times. V gene TRBV7-2 combines with J gene TRBJ1-1; D uncertain. In germline, CDR1 is SGHTA, CDR2 FQGNSA. This CDR3 is built from 14 residues. The ends were cut back, 1 base at V and 4 bases at J, with 10 bases in the middle. CDR3 DNA: TGTGCCAGCAGCTTAGGTTCGGTCGGCACTGAAGCTTTCTTT. Translated, it gives CASSLGSVGTEAFF.

This clonotype was recorded a few times. The genes are TRBV3-1 and TRBJ1-2, with 7 positions matching TRBD1. This CDR3 is 15 amino acids long. Per germline, CDR1 LGHDT and CDR2 YNNKEL (reference sequence). V shed 0 bases, J shed 8 bases, and the junction held 9 bases outside the gene matches. The CDR3 reads CASSQDNRGLGGYTF. CDR3 nucleotides: TGTGCCAGCAGCCAAGACAACAGGGGCTTGGGAGGCTACACCTTC. The variable domain in full, completed from reference TRBV3-1 and TRBJ1-2, reads DTAVSQTPKYLVTQMGNDKSIKCEQNLGHDTMYWYKQDSKKFLKIMFSYNNKELIINETVPNRFSPKSPDKAHLNLHINSLELGDSAVYFCASSQDNRGLGGYTFGSGTRLTVV.

At least ten counts were recorded for this clonotype. The chain uses TRBV6-6 and TRBJ1-2, with D hard to call. V lost 3 bases, J lost 8 bases, and 4 bases lay in between. The CDR3 extends over 10 amino acids. Germline V gives CDR1 MNHNY, CDR2 SVGAGI (reference sequence). The CDR3 DNA is TGTGCCAGCAGTTATCAGGGCTACACCTTC. Translation gives CASSYQGYTF.

This clonotype was observed a handful of times. The chain couples TRBV20-1 to TRBJ2-3; D not resolved. The CDR3 length is 13 residues. Per the germline V gene, CDR1 is DFQATT and CDR2 is SNEGSKA (reference sequence). Trimming left V 6 bases short and J 4 bases short, with 14 bases between. The CDR3 nucleotides read TGCAGTGCGCCGATTAGGGCTTCAGATACGCAGTATTTT. Protein sequence: CSAPIRASDTQYF.

This clonotype was seen many times. The chain joins TRBV9 to TRBJ2-5; 11 bases are shared with TRBD2. CDR3 length: 15 residues. From germline, CDR1 is SGDLS and CDR2 YYNGEE. V gave up 0 bases and J gave up 5 bases; unmatched junction bases: 3. Here the CDR3 reads CASSVGSSGGETQYF. CDR3 coding DNA: TGTGCCAGCAGCGTAGGGTCTAGCGGGGGGGAGACCCAGTACTTC.

The rearrangement links TRBV24-1 to TRBJ2-3; 8 bases agree with TRBD1. In germline, CDR1 is KGHDR, CDR2 SFDVKD. The ends lost 5 bases at V and 2 bases at J; junction bases unmatched: 5. The CDR3 runs to 15 residues. The CDR3 nucleotides read TGTGCCACCAGTGTCGGACAGGGAGTCACAGATACGCAGTATTTT. It yields the protein CATSVGQGVTDTQYF.

The CDR3 DNA is TGTGCCAGCAGCAGAGGACAGGGCGAGAAACTGTTTTTT. Its translation is CASSRGQGEKLFF. The rearrangement joins TRBV7-7 to TRBJ1-4; 8 bases align to TRBD1. V shed 5 bases and J 11 bases; nucleotides not matched to a gene: 7. The CDR3 totals 13 residues. Germline V gene lookup returns CDR1 SSHAT and CDR2 FNYEAQ (reference sequence).

The chain has TRBV27 and TRBJ2-3, with a possible D match to TRBD1 (6 bases). The V and J ends lost 6 bases and 1 base respectively, with 11 bases between them. This CDR3 has 14 residues. CDR1 is MNHEY, CDR2 SMNVEV, per germline (reference sequence). CDR3 sequence reads: CASSTGLGTDTQYF. Here the CDR3 DNA reads TGTGCCAGCAGCACAGGGTTGGGCACAGATACGCAGTATTTT.

There are many counts of this clonotype. This chain connects TRBV7-8 to TRBJ2-7, with D perhaps being TRBD1 or TRBD2 (5 bases each). Germline V gene data show CDR1 as SGHVS and CDR2 as FQNEAQ. Trimming shortened V by 5 bases and J by 5 bases, and 16 bases separated the two germline ends. The CDR3 has 14 amino acids. The CDR3 sequence is CASSLQPLGDEQYF. DNA of the CDR3: TGTGCCAGCAGCCTACAGCCCCTGGGGGACGAGCAGTACTTC. The variable domain in full, with the rest retrieved from reference TRBV7-8 and TRBJ2-7, is GAGVSQSPRYKVAKRGQDVALRCDPISGHVSLFWYQQALGQGPEFLTYFQNEAQLDKSGLPSDRFFAERPEGSVSTLKIQRTQQEDSAVYLCASSLQPLGDEQYFGPGTRLTVT.

Ten or more counts support this clonotype. V usage is TRBV29-1 and J usage is TRBJ1-2; TRBD1 matches at 7 bases. Germline values: CDR1 SQVTM, CDR2 ANQGSEA. V lost 6 bases and J lost 1; bases outside the gene matches: 11. The CDR3 runs to 15 residues. CDR3 sequence reads: CSVGGGEAINYGYTF. In nucleotides, the CDR3 is TGCAGCGTCGGAGGGGGCGAGGCAATTAACTATGGCTACACCTTC.

This clonotype was picked up a small number of times. The chain carries TRBV3-1 and TRBJ2-1; the D is unclear. Germline V gives CDR1 LGHDT, CDR2 YNNKEL (reference sequence). The CDR3 spans 16 residues. V was cut by 3 bases and J by 6 bases, with 18 bases left in between. Here the CDR3 DNA reads TGTGCCAGCAGCCACCTCCTGGAACCTTCCCGCAATGAGCAGTTCTTC. It yields the protein CASSHLLEPSRNEQFF.